This T cell receptor (beta chain) is from a study of OX40 agonist ivuxolimab in advanced cancers. By sample fraction, this clone is medium-sized (0.01 to 0.1%). Its antigen is not identified. Produced via immunoSEQ multiplex PCR; TCRdb's table is partial and in-frame only. The sample holds around 9,700 clones, 77% seen once. Overall study findings and caveats: Average numbers of expanded clones were greater in CD8+ T cells than in CD4+.

The CDR3 is made up of 15 amino acids. Germline V gene data show CDR1 as MNHNS and CDR2 as SASEGT. V was pared by 0 bases and J by 4 bases, with 12 bases between. V is TRBV6-1 and J is TRBJ1-1; D not certain. The receptor was isolated from an adult with an advanced solid tumor such as melanoma, head and neck, liver or kidney cancer. The starting material was CD4+ or CD8+ T cells sorted from blood, obtained in a trial of the OX40 agonist ivuxolimab. The CDR3 region is CASSEAAGEGTEAFF. The CDR3 nucleotides are TGTGCCAGCAGTGAAGCGGCCGGGGAGGGCACTGAAGCTTTCTTT.